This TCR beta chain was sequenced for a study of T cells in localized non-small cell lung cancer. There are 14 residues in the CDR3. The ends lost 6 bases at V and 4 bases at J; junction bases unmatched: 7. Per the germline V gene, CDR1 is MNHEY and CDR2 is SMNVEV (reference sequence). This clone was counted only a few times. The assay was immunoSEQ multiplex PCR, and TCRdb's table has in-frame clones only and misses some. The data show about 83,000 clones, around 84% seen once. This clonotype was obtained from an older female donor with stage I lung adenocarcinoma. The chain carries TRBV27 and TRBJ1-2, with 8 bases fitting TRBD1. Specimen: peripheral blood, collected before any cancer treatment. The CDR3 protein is CASRTWTGTYGYTF. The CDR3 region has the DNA TGTGCCAGCAGGACCTGGACAGGGACCTATGGCTACACCTTC.